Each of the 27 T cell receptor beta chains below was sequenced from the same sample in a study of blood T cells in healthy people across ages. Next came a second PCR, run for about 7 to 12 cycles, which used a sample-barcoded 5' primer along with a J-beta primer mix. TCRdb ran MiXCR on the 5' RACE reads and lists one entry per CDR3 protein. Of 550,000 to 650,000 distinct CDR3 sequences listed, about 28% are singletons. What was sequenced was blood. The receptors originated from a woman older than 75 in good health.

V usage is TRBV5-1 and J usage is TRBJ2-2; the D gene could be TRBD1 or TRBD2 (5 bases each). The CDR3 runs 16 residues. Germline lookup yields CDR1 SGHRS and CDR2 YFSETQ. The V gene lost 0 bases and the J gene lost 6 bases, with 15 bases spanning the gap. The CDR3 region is CASSLANRGRAGELFF. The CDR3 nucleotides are TGCGCCAGCAGCTTGGCCAACCGGGGCCGCGCCGGGGAGCTGTTTTTT.

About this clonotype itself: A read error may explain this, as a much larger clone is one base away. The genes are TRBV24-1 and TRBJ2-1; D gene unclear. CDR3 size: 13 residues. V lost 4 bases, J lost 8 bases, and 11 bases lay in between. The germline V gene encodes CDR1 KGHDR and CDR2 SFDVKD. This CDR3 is CATSDSKGHEQFF. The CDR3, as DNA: TGTGCCACCAGTGACTCCAAAGGCCATGAGCAGTTCTTC.

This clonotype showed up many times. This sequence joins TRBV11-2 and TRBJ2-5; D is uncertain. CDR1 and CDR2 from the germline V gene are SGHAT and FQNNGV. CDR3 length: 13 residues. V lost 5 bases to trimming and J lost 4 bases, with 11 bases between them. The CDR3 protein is CASSPVGIETQYF. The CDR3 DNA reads TGTGCCAGCAGCCCAGTAGGGATAGAGACCCAGTACTTC.

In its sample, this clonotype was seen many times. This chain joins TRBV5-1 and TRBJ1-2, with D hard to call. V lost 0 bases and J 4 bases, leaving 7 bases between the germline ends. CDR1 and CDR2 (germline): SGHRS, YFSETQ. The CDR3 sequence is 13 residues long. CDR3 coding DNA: TGCGCCAGCAGCTTGGCGCAGTCCTATGGCTACACCTTC. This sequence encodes CASSLAQSYGYTF.

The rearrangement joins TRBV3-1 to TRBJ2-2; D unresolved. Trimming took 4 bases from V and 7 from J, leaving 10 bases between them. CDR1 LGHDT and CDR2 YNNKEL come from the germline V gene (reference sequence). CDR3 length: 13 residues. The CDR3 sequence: CASSPQSGGELFF. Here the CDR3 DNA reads TGTGCCAGCAGCCCTCAATCGGGCGGGGAGCTGTTTTTT.

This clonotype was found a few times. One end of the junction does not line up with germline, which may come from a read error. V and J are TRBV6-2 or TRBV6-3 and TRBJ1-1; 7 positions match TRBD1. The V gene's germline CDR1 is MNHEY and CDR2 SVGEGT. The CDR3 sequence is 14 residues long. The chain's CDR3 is CASSNQGGNTEAFF. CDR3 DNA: TGTGCCAGCAGCAACCAGGGGGGAAACACTGAGGCTTTCTTT.

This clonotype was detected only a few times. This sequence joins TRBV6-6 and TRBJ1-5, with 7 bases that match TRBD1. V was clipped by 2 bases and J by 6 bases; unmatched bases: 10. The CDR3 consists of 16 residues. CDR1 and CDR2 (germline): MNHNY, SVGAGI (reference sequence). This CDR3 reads CASSYTQGGRGQPQHF. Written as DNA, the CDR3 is TGTGCCAGCAGTTACACGCAGGGGGGGCGCGGTCAGCCCCAGCATTTT.

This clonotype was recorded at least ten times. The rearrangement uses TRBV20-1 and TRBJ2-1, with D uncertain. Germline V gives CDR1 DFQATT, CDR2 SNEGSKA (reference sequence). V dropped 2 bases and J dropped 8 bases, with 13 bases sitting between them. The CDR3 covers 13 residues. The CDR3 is CSARIAAPHEQFF. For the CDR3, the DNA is TGCAGTGCTAGAATCGCGGCACCCCATGAGCAGTTCTTC.

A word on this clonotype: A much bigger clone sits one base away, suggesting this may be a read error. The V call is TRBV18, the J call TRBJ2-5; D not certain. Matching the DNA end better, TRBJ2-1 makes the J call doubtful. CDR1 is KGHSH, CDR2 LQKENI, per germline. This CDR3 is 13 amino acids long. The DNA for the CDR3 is TGTGCCAGCTCACCCAGGAAGCGAGAGACCCAGTTCTTC. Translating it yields CASSPRKRETQFF.

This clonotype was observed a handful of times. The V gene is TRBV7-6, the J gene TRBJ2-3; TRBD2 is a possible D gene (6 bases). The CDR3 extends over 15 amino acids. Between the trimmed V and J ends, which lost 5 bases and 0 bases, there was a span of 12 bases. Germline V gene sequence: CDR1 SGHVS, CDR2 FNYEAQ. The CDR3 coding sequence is TGTGCCAGCAGCGTTAGCGGAGCTAGCACAGATACGCAGTATTTT. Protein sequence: CASSVSGASTDTQYF.

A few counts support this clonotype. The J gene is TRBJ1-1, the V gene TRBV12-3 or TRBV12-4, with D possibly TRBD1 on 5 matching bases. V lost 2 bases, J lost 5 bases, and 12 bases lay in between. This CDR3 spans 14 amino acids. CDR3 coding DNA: TGTGCCAGCAGTTTACGAGGGGACGATACTGAAGCTTTCTTT. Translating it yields CASSLRGDDTEAFF.

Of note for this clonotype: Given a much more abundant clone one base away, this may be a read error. CDR3 DNA sequence: TGCGGCGTCCGGGATAGCAATCAGCCCCAGCATTTT. Translated, it gives CGVRDSNQPQHF. V is TRBV29-1 and J is TRBJ1-5, with no clear D. Germline CDR1 is SQVTM and CDR2 is ANQGSEA. CDR3 length: 12 residues.

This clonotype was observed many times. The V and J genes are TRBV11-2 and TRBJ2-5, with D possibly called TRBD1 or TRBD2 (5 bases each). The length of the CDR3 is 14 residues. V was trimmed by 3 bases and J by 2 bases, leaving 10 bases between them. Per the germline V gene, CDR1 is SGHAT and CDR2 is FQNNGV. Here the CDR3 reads CASSFRDGQETQYF. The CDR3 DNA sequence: TGTGCCAGCAGCTTCCGGGACGGTCAAGAGACCCAGTACTTC.

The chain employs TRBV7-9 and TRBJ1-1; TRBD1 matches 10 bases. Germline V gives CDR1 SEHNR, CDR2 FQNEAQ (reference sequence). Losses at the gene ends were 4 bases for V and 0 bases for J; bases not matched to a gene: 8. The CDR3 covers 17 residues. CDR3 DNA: TGTGCCAGCAGCTCAACCGGGACAGGGGTAATGAACACTGAAGCTTTCTTT. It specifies CASSSTGTGVMNTEAFF.

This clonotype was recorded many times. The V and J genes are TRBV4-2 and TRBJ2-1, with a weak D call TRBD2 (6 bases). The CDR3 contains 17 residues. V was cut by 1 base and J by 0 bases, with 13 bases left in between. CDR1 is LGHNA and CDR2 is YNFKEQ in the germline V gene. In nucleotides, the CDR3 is TGTGCCAGCAGCCAAGTTAGGGGAGGAAGCTCCTACAATGAGCAGTTCTTC. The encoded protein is CASSQVRGGSSYNEQFF.

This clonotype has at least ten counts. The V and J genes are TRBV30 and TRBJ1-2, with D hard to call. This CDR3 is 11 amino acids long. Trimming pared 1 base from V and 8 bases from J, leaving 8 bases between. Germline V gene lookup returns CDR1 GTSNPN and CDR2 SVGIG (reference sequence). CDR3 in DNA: TGTGCCTGGAGTGGTTCATCCGGCTACACCTTC. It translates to CAWSGSSGYTF.

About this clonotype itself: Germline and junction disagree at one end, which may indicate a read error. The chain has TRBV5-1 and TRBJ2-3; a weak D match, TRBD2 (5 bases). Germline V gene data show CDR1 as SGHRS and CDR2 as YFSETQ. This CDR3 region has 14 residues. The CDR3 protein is CANSLGLTTDTQYF. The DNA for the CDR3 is TGCGCCAACAGCCTCGGACTGACCACAGATACGCAGTATTTT.

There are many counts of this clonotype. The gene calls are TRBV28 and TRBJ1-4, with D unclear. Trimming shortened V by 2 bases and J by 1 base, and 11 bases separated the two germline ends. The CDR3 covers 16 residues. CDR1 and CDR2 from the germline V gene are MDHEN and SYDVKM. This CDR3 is CASSLLTHRTNEKLFF. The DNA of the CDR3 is TGTGCCAGCAGTTTACTGACGCATAGAACTAATGAAAAACTGTTTTTT.

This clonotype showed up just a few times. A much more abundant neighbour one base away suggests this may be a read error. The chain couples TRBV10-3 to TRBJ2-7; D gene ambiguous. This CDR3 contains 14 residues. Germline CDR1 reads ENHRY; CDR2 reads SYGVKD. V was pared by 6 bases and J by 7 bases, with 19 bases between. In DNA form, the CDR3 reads TGTGCCATCAGGGGCGGTGGGCCGGATAATGAGCAGTACTTC. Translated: CAIRGGGPDNEQYF.

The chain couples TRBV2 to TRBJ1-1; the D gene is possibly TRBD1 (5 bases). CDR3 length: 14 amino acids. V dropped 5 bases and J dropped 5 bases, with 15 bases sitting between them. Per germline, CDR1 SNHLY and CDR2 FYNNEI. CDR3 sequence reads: CASSPQGAKTEAFF. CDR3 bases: TGTGCCAGCAGTCCGCAGGGAGCTAAAACTGAAGCTTTCTTT.

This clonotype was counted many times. CDR3 DNA: TGTGCCAGCAGCCCGGTGGGGGCCGTAACAGATACGCAGTATTTT. Translation: CASSPVGAVTDTQYF. V usage is TRBV7-2 and J usage is TRBJ2-3; possibly TRBD1 for D (6 bases). CDR3 length equals 15 residues. The germline V gene has CDR1 SGHTA and CDR2 FQGNSA. The germline V and J ends were trimmed by 5 bases and 3 bases, with 15 bases remaining between them.

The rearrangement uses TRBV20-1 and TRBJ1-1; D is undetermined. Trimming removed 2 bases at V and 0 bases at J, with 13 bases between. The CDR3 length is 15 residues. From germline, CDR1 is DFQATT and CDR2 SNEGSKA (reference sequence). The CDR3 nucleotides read TGCAGTGCTAGAAGGTGGTTCGAATTGAACACTGAAGCTTTCTTT. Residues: CSARRWFELNTEAFF.

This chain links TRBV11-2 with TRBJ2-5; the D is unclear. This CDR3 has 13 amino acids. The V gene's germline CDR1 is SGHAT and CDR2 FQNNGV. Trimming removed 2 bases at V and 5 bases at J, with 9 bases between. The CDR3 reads CASSLIRAETQYF. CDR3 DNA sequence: TGTGCCAGCAGCTTAATTAGGGCGGAGACCCAGTACTTC. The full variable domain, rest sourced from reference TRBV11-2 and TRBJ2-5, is EAGVAQSPRYKIIEKRQSVAFWCNPISGHATLYWYQQILGQGPKLLIQFQNNGVVDDSQLPKDRFSAERLKGVDSTLKIQPAKLEDSAVYLCASSLIRAETQYFGPGTRLLVL.

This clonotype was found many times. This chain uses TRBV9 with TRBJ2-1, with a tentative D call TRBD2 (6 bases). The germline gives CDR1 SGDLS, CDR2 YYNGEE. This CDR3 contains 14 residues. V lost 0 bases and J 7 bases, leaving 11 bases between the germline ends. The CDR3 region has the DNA TGTGCCAGCAGCGTAGTTGGACTATATAATGAGCAGTTCTTC. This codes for CASSVVGLYNEQFF.

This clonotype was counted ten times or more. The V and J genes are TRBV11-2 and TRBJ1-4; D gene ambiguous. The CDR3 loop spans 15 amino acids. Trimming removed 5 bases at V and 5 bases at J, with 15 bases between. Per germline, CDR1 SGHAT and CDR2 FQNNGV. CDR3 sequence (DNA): TGTGCCAGCAGCAAGAGAGGCGTGCTGAATGAAAAACTGTTTTTT. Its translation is CASSKRGVLNEKLFF. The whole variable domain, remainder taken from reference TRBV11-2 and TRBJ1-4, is EAGVAQSPRYKIIEKRQSVAFWCNPISGHATLYWYQQILGQGPKLLIQFQNNGVVDDSQLPKDRFSAERLKGVDSTLKIQPAKLEDSAVYLCASSKRGVLNEKLFFGSGTQLSVL.

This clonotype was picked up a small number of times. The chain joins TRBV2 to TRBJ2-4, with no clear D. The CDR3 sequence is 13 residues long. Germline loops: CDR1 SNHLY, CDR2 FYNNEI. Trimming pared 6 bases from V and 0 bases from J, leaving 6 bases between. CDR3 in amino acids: CASRRLAKNIQYF. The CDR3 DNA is TGTGCCAGCAGAAGACTAGCCAAAAACATTCAGTACTTC.

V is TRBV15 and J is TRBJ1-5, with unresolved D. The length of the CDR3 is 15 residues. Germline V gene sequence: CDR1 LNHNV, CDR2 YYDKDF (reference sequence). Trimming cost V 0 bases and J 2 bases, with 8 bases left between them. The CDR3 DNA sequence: TGTGCCACCAGCAGAGATGTTTCGGGCAATCAGCCCCAGCATTTT. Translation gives CATSRDVSGNQPQHF.